This is a list of T cell receptor beta chains from one sample in a study of metastatic and nonmetastatic thyroid tumors. TCRdb reanalyzed the PCR reads via MiXCR. The sample shows 7,000 to 8,000 clones, around a third of them seen only once. Sequences were obtained from tumor tissue. All receptors derive from a female donor with papillary thyroid cancer or a benign thyroid nodule (not recorded which). Some clones in this sample may be carry-over from other donors' samples. Each CDR3 is given with its conserved first and last residue. Fields, in order: V gene, J gene, D gene, clone size, CDR3 DNA, CDR3 protein. A D gene is named only where the DNA matches it firmly. Clone size appears in some rows only: once, few, many, or a class for an expanded clone.

>TRBV6-2/TRBV6-3|TRBJ2-7|NA|few
TGTGCCAGCAGTTACGGTCCTCCAGGGTTTGGCGAGCAGTACTTC
CASSYGPPGFGEQYF
>TRBV19|TRBJ2-1|TRBD2|once
TGTGCCAGTAGTATAACCGGGACTAGCGGTGCCGAGCAGTTCTTC
CASSITGTSGAEQFF
>TRBV20-1|TRBJ2-5|TRBD2|few
TGCAGTGCTAGGACTAGCGGCCAAGAGACCCAGTACTTC
CSARTSGQETQYF
>TRBV6-2/TRBV6-3|TRBJ1-1|NA|medium-sized
TGTGCCAGCAGTTGGGGACACCTGAACACTGAAGTTTTCTTT
CASSWGHLNTEVFF
>TRBV9|TRBJ1-5|TRBD1|few
TGTGCCAGCAGCGTGGACAGGGAACAGCCCCAGCATTTT
CASSVDREQPQHF
>TRBV5-1|TRBJ2-7|NA|NA
TGCGCCAGCAGCTTGTCCCAGGGGTTCGGCTACGAGCAGTACTTC
CASSLSQGFGYEQYF
>TRBV11-2|TRBJ2-1|TRBD1|NA
TGTGCCAGCAGGCTGGCCGGGACAGGCAACAATGAGCAGTTCTTC
CASRLAGTGNNEQFF
>TRBV7-3|TRBJ2-1|TRBD2|NA
TGTGCCAGCAGCTCCTTTAATGGGAGGGGCGCATACAATGAGCAGTTCTTC
CASSSFNGRGAYNEQFF
>TRBV6-4|TRBJ2-1|NA|few
TGTGCCAGCAGAATTGGGACTTACAATGAGCAGTTCTTC
CASRIGTYNEQFF
>TRBV7-3|TRBJ2-1|TRBD2|medium-sized
TGTGCCAGCAGCTCACTAGCGGGAAGTTTCAATGAGCAGTTCTTC
CASSSLAGSFNEQFF
>TRBV6-1|TRBJ2-7|TRBD2|few
TGTTCCAGCAACTTCGAGGCGGGAGGAGGCTACGAGCAGTACTTC
CSSNFEAGGGYEQYF
>TRBV6-1|TRBJ1-3|NA|NA
TGTGCCAGCAGTGAATTGGGTCATTCTCTGGGGAACACCATATATTTT
CASSELGHSLGNTIYF
>TRBV3-1|TRBJ2-1|TRBD2|many
TGTGCCAGCAGCGGAGCCGGGACTAGCGGGGGCGGTTACAATGAGCAGTTCTTC
CASSGAGTSGGGYNEQFF
>TRBV7-2|TRBJ2-3|NA|many
TGTGCCAGCAGCCCAGACCTGGGGGCAGATACGCAGTATTTT
CASSPDLGADTQYF
>TRBV13|TRBJ2-7|NA|NA
TGTGCCAGCAGCCTAAGACCACAGGGATACGAGCAGTACTTC
CASSLRPQGYEQYF
>TRBV20-1|TRBJ2-5|NA|medium-sized
TGCAGTGCTAGAGCAGATCAGGTCCGTAAAGAGACCCAGTACTTC
CSARADQVRKETQYF
>TRBV11-2|TRBJ2-7|NA|medium-sized
TGTGCCAGCAGCTTCGGGACCTCAGGGGCCGGCTACGAGCAGTACTTC
CASSFGTSGAGYEQYF
>TRBV10-3|TRBJ1-2|NA|medium-sized
TGTGCCATCAAGGGGACCCGTGGCTACACCTTC
CAIKGTRGYTF
>TRBV9|TRBJ2-5|NA|medium-sized
TGTGCCAGCAGCGTAGATAGGGGCCCCCAGTACTTC
CASSVDRGPQYF
>TRBV11-1|TRBJ1-2|NA|medium-sized
TGTGCCAGCAGCCAGGAACGCTATGGCTACACCTTC
CASSQERYGYTF
>TRBV6-2/TRBV6-3|TRBJ2-7|NA|few
TGTGCCGCAGGCTGGAACTACGAGCAGTACTTC
CAAGWNYEQYF
>TRBV11-2|TRBJ1-2|NA|NA
TGTGCCAGCAGCTCCGGACATGGCGGAGATATCTATGGCTACACCTTC
CASSSGHGGDIYGYTF
>TRBV11-3|TRBJ1-6|NA|NA
TGTGCCAGCAGCTTAAGGGGTAGATATAATTCACCCCTCCACTTT
CASSLRGRYNSPLHF
>TRBV25-1|TRBJ1-6|NA|medium-sized
TGTGCCGGCAGTGAACGTTATGAGACGTCACCCCTCCACTTT
CAGSERYETSPLHF